These T cell receptor beta chains were read from a single sample in a study of shared clonotypes between healthy human individuals. Repertoires were generated with immunoSEQ multiplex PCR, while TCRdb's copy carries only in-frame clones and drops some. Among approximately 480,000 clones listed, around 79% were seen once. Sequencing used PBMCs. These receptors originate from a woman aged 40 to 55 in good health. Some clones in this sample may be carry-over from other donors' samples. The CDR3 runs from the conserved cysteine through the conserved F or W. The D gene is left open where the match is weak. The listing skips clone size in some rows; elsewhere it reads once, few, many or a size class.

CDR3: CASSLLAVIANTGELFF
DNA: TGCGCCAGCAGCTTACTAGCGGTTATCGCGAACACCGGGGAGCTGTTTTTT
D: TRBD2
J: TRBJ2-2
V: TRBV5-1
size: once
length: 17

CDR3: CASRPGADNSPLHF
DNA: TGTGCCAGCAGGCCGGGGGCCGATAATTCACCCCTCCACTTT
D: NA
J: TRBJ1-6
V: TRBV6-4
size: NA
length: 14

CDR3: CASSQTGLAGNTIYF
DNA: TGTGCCAGCAGCCAGACAGGGTTAGCGGGAAACACCATATATTTT
D: TRBD1
J: TRBJ1-3
V: TRBV7-2
size: NA
length: 15

CDR3: CASSPGATDTQYF
DNA: TGTGCCAGCTCACCGGGGGCCACAGATACGCAGTATTTT
D: NA
J: TRBJ2-3
V: TRBV18
size: NA
length: 13

CDR3: CASSTNTGCTDTQYF
DNA: TGTGCCAGCAGCACGAACACTGGCTGCACAGATACGCAGTATTTT
D: NA
J: TRBJ2-3
V: TRBV21-1
size: NA
length: 15

CDR3: CASSHRAVDTGELFF
DNA: TGTGCCAGCAGCCACAGGGCCGTGGACACCGGGGAGCTGTTTTTT
D: NA
J: TRBJ2-2
V: TRBV7-9
size: NA
length: 15

CDR3: CASSFTDRGYTF
DNA: TGTGCCAGCAGCTTTACCGACCGTGGCTACACCTTC
D: NA
J: TRBJ1-2
V: TRBV5-4
size: once
length: 12

CDR3: CATSRERNQPQHF
DNA: TGTGCCACCAGCAGAGAACGGAATCAGCCCCAGCATTTT
D: NA
J: TRBJ1-5
V: TRBV15
size: NA
length: 13

CDR3: CASRRTGTDHQPQHF
DNA: TGTGCCAGCAGACGTACCGGGACAGACCATCAGCCCCAGCATTTT
D: TRBD1
J: TRBJ1-5
V: TRBV7-2
size: NA
length: 15

CDR3: CATSREARAYAEAFF
DNA: TGTGCCACCAGCAGAGAAGCCAGGGCTTACGCTGAAGCTTTCTTT
D: NA
J: TRBJ1-1
V: TRBV15
size: NA
length: 15

CDR3: CASSPGTRANIQYF
DNA: TGTGCCAGCAGTCCCGGGACACGCGCAAACATTCAGTACTTC
D: NA
J: TRBJ2-4
V: TRBV6-1
size: few
length: 14

CDR3: CASSFGQGKDTEAFF
DNA: TGTGCCAGCAGCTTTGGACAGGGGAAGGACACTGAAGCTTTCTTT
D: TRBD1
J: TRBJ1-1
V: TRBV7-2
size: NA
length: 15

CDR3: CAWSPGQLEKLFF
DNA: TGTGCCTGGAGCCCGGGACAGCTAGAAAAACTGTTTTTT
D: TRBD1
J: TRBJ1-4
V: TRBV30
size: NA
length: 13

CDR3: CASSPQGGLGEKLFF
DNA: TGTGCCAGCAGCCCTCAGGGGGGGCTAGGTGAAAAACTGTTTTTT
D: TRBD1
J: TRBJ1-4
V: TRBV7-2
size: few
length: 15

CDR3: CASSISGASGNNEQFF
DNA: TGTGCCAGTAGTATATCGGGGGCTAGCGGCAACAATGAGCAGTTCTTC
D: NA
J: TRBJ2-1
V: TRBV19
size: NA
length: 16

CDR3: CASSSGRGGTDTQYF
DNA: TGTGCCAGCAGCAGCGGGAGGGGGGGCACAGATACGCAGTATTTT
D: TRBD2
J: TRBJ2-3
V: TRBV7-3
size: NA
length: 15

CDR3: CASSDSIRETGELFF
DNA: TGTGCCAGCAGTGACTCGATACGGGAAACCGGGGAGCTGTTTTTT
D: NA
J: TRBJ2-2
V: TRBV6-4
size: NA
length: 15

CDR3: CASSPGQGSNQPQHF
DNA: TGCGCCAGCAGCCCGGGACAGGGCAGCAATCAGCCCCAGCATTTT
D: TRBD1
J: TRBJ1-5
V: TRBV5-1
size: NA
length: 15

CDR3: CASSVRGVGYEQYF
DNA: TGTGCCAGCAGCGTACGGGGGGTAGGATACGAGCAGTACTTC
D: TRBD2
J: TRBJ2-7
V: TRBV9
size: NA
length: 14

CDR3: CAEVLGFNTEAFF
DNA: TGTGCCGAAGTACTGGGATTTAACACTGAAGCTTTCTTT
D: NA
J: TRBJ1-1
V: TRBV28
size: NA
length: 13

CDR3: CASSPPGYEQFF
DNA: TGTGCCAGCTCACCACCCGGGTACGAGCAGTTCTTC
D: NA
J: TRBJ2-1
V: TRBV18
size: NA
length: 12

CDR3: CASSEARTTGHTF
DNA: TGTGCCAGCAGTGAAGCTAGAACAACTGGCCACACCTTC
D: NA
J: TRBJ1-2
V: TRBV6-1
size: NA
length: 13

CDR3: CASSPPLGSRDRAYNEQFF
DNA: TGTGCCAGCTCACCACCGCTCGGATCGCGGGACAGGGCTTACAATGAGCAGTTCTTC
D: TRBD1
J: TRBJ2-1
V: TRBV18
size: NA
length: 19

CDR3: CASSYGGGSGANVLTF
DNA: TGTGCCAGTAGCTATGGGGGCGGATCAGGGGCCAACGTCCTGACTTTC
D: NA
J: TRBJ2-6
V: TRBV19
size: NA
length: 16

CDR3: CASREGTASGKLFF
DNA: TGTGCCAGCAGGGAAGGGACAGCCTCGGGAAAACTGTTTTTT
D: TRBD1
J: TRBJ1-4
V: TRBV6-6
size: once
length: 14

CDR3: CASSEARVSGYTF
DNA: TGTGCCAGCAGTGAAGCGAGGGTTAGTGGCTACACCTTC
D: NA
J: TRBJ1-2
V: TRBV2
size: NA
length: 13

CDR3: CASLRGYQPQHF
DNA: TGTGCCAGCCTCCGAGGGTATCAGCCCCAGCATTTT
D: NA
J: TRBJ1-5
V: TRBV28
size: NA
length: 12

CDR3: CASRGAGGQNYGYTF
DNA: TGTGCCAGCAGAGGGGCCGGGGGACAGAATTATGGCTACACCTTC
D: TRBD1
J: TRBJ1-2
V: TRBV27
size: few
length: 15

CDR3: CASRRHSGLTGELFF
DNA: TGTGCCAGCAGAAGACATAGCGGGCTAACCGGGGAGCTGTTTTTT
D: TRBD2
J: TRBJ2-2
V: TRBV28
size: few
length: 15

CDR3: CASSPGRSNEQFF
DNA: TGCGCCAGCAGCCCCGGACGGAGCAATGAGCAGTTCTTC
D: NA
J: TRBJ2-1
V: TRBV5-1
size: NA
length: 13

CDR3: CASTKTGRFGELFF
DNA: TGTGCCAGCACCAAGACAGGGCGGTTCGGGGAGCTGTTTTTT
D: TRBD1
J: TRBJ2-2
V: TRBV27
size: NA
length: 14

CDR3: CASSLAGGGRGEKLFF
DNA: TGCGCCAGCAGCTTGGCCGGTGGGGGGCGAGGTGAAAAACTGTTTTTT
D: NA
J: TRBJ1-4
V: TRBV5-1
size: NA
length: 16

CDR3: CASSDSLRGRDSGNTIYF
DNA: TGTGCCAGCAGTGACTCTTTGCGGGGTAGGGACTCTGGAAACACCATATATTTT
D: NA
J: TRBJ1-3
V: TRBV6-4
size: NA
length: 18

CDR3: CASSSGLAGTNTGELFF
DNA: TGTGCCAGTAGTTCCGGACTAGCGGGGACGAACACCGGGGAGCTGTTTTTT
D: TRBD2
J: TRBJ2-2
V: TRBV19
size: NA
length: 17

CDR3: CASSLGVGRRGEKLFF
DNA: TGTGCCAGCTCATTAGGCGTCGGGAGGCGAGGGGAAAAACTGTTTTTT
D: NA
J: TRBJ1-4
V: TRBV18
size: NA
length: 16

CDR3: CASSMQDSSSYEQYF
DNA: TGTGCCAGTAGTATGCAGGACAGTAGCTCCTACGAGCAGTACTTC
D: NA
J: TRBJ2-7
V: TRBV19
size: NA
length: 15

CDR3: CASSPTEGALGNQPQHF
DNA: TGTGCCAGCAGTCCGACAGAGGGGGCGCTTGGCAATCAGCCCCAGCATTTT
D: TRBD1
J: TRBJ1-5
V: TRBV28
size: NA
length: 17

CDR3: CASSPEGTSYEQYF
DNA: TGCGCCAGCAGCCCGGAGGGGACCTCCTACGAGCAGTACTTC
D: NA
J: TRBJ2-7
V: TRBV5-1
size: NA
length: 14

CDR3: CASSLRLANTEAFF
DNA: TGTGCCAGCAGCTTAAGACTTGCGAACACTGAAGCTTTCTTT
D: NA
J: TRBJ1-1
V: TRBV7-2
size: once
length: 14

CDR3: CASSPPAYNEQFF
DNA: TGTGCCAGCAGCCCCCCCGCCTACAATGAGCAGTTCTTC
D: NA
J: TRBJ2-1
V: TRBV9
size: NA
length: 13

CDR3: CASSPSLGAGAYYGYTF
DNA: TGTGCCAGCAGTCCCTCCCTAGGGGCAGGCGCTTACTATGGCTACACCTTC
D: NA
J: TRBJ1-2
V: TRBV27
size: NA
length: 17

CDR3: CASSLWGESTGELFF
DNA: TGTGCCAGCAGTTTATGGGGGGAGTCTACCGGGGAGCTGTTTTTT
D: NA
J: TRBJ2-2
V: TRBV28
size: NA
length: 15

CDR3: CASSWGSADTGELFF
DNA: TGTGCCAGCAGCTGGGGGAGCGCGGACACCGGGGAGCTGTTTTTT
D: NA
J: TRBJ2-2
V: TRBV5-8
size: NA
length: 15

CDR3: CASSAEPEAYEQYF
DNA: TGTGCCAGCAGTGCGGAGCCAGAAGCCTACGAGCAGTACTTC
D: NA
J: TRBJ2-7
V: TRBV2
size: NA
length: 14

CDR3: CASSPGLAGATYNEQFF
DNA: TGTGCCAGCAGCCCGGGACTAGCGGGAGCTACCTACAATGAGCAGTTCTTC
D: TRBD2
J: TRBJ2-1
V: TRBV5-8
size: NA
length: 17

CDR3: CASSQRQTAGGYNTQYF
DNA: TGTGCCAGCAGCCAACGTCAGACAGCGGGAGGGTACAATACGCAGTATTTT
D: TRBD2
J: TRBJ2-3
V: TRBV14
size: NA
length: 17

CDR3: CASSRQGPTGTDTQYF
DNA: TGTGCCAGCAGCCGCCAGGGCCCTACGGGCACAGATACGCAGTATTTT
D: NA
J: TRBJ2-3
V: TRBV7-2
size: few
length: 16

CDR3: CASSISARERGELFF
DNA: TGTGCCAGTAGTATAAGCGCCCGGGAGAGGGGGGAGCTGTTTTTT
D: NA
J: TRBJ2-2
V: TRBV19
size: NA
length: 15

CDR3: CATTLPQGLDTGELFF
DNA: TGTGCCACCACTCTACCTCAGGGTCTGGACACCGGGGAGCTGTTTTTT
D: NA
J: TRBJ2-2
V: TRBV19
size: NA
length: 16

CDR3: CASKSGEGGELFF
DNA: TGTGCCAGCAAATCAGGGGAGGGAGGGGAGCTGTTTTTT
D: NA
J: TRBJ2-2
V: TRBV11-2
size: NA
length: 13

CDR3: CASSDPRTSGASSYNEQFF
DNA: TGTGCCAGCAGTGATCCTAGGACTAGCGGTGCCAGCTCCTACAATGAGCAGTTCTTC
D: TRBD2
J: TRBJ2-1
V: TRBV6-1
size: NA
length: 19

CDR3: CAWNGGSSSYNEQFF
DNA: TGTGCCTGGAATGGCGGGTCTAGCTCCTACAATGAGCAGTTCTTC
D: NA
J: TRBJ2-1
V: TRBV30
size: NA
length: 15

CDR3: CASSPGPSSGNTIYF
DNA: TGTGCCAGCTCACCCGGACCAAGCTCTGGAAACACCATATATTTT
D: NA
J: TRBJ1-3
V: TRBV18
size: NA
length: 15

CDR3: CASSAAAAPETQYF
DNA: TGTGCCAGCAGTGCAGCGGCAGCCCCAGAGACCCAGTACTTC
D: NA
J: TRBJ2-5
V: TRBV2
size: NA
length: 14

CDR3: CASSPSGNTQETQYF
DNA: TGTGCCAGCAGTCCTAGCGGGAACACACAAGAGACCCAGTACTTC
D: TRBD2
J: TRBJ2-5
V: TRBV28
size: NA
length: 15

CDR3: CSVGGARNTGELFF
DNA: TGCAGCGTTGGGGGGGCGCGGAACACCGGGGAGCTGTTTTTT
D: NA
J: TRBJ2-2
V: TRBV29-1
size: once
length: 14